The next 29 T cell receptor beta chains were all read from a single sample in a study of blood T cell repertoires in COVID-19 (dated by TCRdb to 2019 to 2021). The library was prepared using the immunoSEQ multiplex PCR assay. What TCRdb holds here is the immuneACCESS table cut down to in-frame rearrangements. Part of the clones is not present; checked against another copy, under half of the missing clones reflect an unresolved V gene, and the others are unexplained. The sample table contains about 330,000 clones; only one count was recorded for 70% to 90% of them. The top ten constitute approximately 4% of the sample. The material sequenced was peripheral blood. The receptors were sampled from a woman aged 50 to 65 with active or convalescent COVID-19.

CDR3 protein: CAERGQRDNSPLHF. The CDR3 DNA sequence: TGTGCCGAACGAGGACAGAGAGATAATTCACCCCTCCACTTT. The chain has TRBV30 and TRBJ1-6; D might be TRBD1 (6 bases). Germline V gene lookup returns CDR1 GTSNPN and CDR2 SVGIG (reference sequence). V shed 8 bases and J shed 5 bases, with 16 bases lying between them. This CDR3 contains 14 residues.

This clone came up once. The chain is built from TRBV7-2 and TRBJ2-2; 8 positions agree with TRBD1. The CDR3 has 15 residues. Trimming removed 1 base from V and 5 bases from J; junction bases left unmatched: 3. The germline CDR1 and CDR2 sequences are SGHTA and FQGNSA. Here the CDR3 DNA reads TGTGCCAGCAGCTTAGGCCGACAGGGGACCGGGGAGCTGTTTTTT. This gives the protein CASSLGRQGTGELFF.

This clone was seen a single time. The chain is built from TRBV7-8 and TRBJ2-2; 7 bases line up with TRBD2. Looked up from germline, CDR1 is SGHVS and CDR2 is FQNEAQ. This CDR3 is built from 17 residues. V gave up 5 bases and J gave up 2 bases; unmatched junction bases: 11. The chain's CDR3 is CASSPRRGRVNTGELFF. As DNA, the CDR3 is TGTGCCAGCAGCCCTAGGCGAGGGAGGGTCAACACCGGGGAGCTGTTTTTT.

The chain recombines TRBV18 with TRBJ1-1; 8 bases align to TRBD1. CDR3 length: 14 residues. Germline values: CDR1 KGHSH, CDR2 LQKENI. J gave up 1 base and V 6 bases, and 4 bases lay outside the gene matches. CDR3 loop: CASSPTGANTEAFF. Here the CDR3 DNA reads TGTGCCAGCTCGCCGACAGGGGCGAACACTGAAGCTTTCTTT.

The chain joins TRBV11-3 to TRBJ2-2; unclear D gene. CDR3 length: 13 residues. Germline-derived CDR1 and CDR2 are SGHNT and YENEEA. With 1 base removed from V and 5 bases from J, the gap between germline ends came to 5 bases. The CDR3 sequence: CASSLVSTGELFF. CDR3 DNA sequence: TGTGCCAGCAGCTTAGTCAGTACCGGGGAGCTGTTTTTT.

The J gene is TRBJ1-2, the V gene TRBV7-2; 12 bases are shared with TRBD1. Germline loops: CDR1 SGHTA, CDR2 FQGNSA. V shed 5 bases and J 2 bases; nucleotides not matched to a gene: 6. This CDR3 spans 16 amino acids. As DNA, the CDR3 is TGTGCCAGCAGCACGGGGACAGGGGGCTGGAACTATGGCTACACCTTC. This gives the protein CASSTGTGGWNYGYTF. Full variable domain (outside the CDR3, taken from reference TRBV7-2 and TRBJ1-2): GAGVSQSPSNKVTEKGKDVELRCDPISGHTALYWYRQSLGQGLEFLIYFQGNSAPDKSGLPSDRFSAERTGGSVSTLTIQRTQQEDSAVYLCASSTGTGGWNYGYTFGSGTRLTVV.

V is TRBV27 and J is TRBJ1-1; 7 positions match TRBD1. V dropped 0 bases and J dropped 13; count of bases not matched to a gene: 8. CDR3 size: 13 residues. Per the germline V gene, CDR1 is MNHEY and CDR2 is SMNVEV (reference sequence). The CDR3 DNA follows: TGTGCCAGCAGTTTATCGGGGGACAGCGAGCGTTTCTTT. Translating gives CASSLSGDSERFF.

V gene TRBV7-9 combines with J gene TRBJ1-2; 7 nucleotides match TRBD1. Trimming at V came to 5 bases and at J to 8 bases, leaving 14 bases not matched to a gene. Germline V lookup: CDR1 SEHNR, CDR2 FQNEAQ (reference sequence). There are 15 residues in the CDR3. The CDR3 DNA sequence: TGTGCCAGCAGCCCCCTTCCCCAGGGGGTCACGGGCTACACCTTC. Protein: CASSPLPQGVTGYTF.

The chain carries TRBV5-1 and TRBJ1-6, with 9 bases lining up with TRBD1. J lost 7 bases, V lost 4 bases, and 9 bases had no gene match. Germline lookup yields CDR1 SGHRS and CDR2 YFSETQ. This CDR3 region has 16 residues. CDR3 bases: TGCGCCAGCAGCCGCGACAGGGGGATTGGAAATTCACCCCTCCACTTT. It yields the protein CASSRDRGIGNSPLHF. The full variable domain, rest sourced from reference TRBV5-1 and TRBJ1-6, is KAGVTQTPRYLIKTRGQQVTLSCSPISGHRSVSWYQQTPGQGLQFLFEYFSETQRNKGNFPGRFSGRQFSNSRSEMNVSTLELGDSALYLCASSRDRGIGNSPLHFGNGTRLTVT.

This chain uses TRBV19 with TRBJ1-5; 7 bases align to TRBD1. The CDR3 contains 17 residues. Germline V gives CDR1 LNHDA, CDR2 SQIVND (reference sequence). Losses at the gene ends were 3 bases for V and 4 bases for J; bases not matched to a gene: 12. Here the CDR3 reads CASSIRGRQGLNQPQHF. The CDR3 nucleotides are TGTGCCAGTAGTATCAGAGGACGACAGGGTCTAAATCAGCCCCAGCATTTT.

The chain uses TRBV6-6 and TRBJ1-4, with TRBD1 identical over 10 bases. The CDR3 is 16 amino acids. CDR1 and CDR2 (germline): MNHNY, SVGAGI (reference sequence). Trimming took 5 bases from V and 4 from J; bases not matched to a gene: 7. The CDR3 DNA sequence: TGTGCCAGCAGTCACCGGGACAGGGGCCTTAATGAAAAACTGTTTTTT. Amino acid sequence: CASSHRDRGLNEKLFF.

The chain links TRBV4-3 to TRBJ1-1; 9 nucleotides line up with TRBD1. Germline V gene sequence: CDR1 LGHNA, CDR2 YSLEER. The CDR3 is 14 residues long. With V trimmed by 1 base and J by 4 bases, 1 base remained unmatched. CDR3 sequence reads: CASSQGQGGTEAFF. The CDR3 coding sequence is TGCGCCAGCAGCCAAGGACAGGGGGGCACTGAAGCTTTCTTT.

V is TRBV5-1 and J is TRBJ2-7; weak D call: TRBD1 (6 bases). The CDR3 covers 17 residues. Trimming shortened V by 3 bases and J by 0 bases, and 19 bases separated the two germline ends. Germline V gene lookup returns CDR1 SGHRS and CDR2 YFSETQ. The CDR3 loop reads CASSSLPGTSSSYEQYF. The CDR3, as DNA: TGCGCCAGCAGCTCCCTCCCCGGGACATCAAGCTCCTACGAGCAGTACTTC.

CDR3: CASSRYGTGGTEAFF. The CDR3 coding sequence is TGTGCCAGCAGCCGATACGGGACAGGGGGCACTGAAGCTTTCTTT. The V and J genes are TRBV3-1 (or the pseudogene TRBV3-2) and TRBJ1-1; 11 bases map to TRBD1. V shed 4 bases and J 4 bases; nucleotides not matched to a gene: 5. Germline lookup yields CDR1 LGHDT and CDR2 YNNKEL (reference sequence). The CDR3 consists of 15 residues.

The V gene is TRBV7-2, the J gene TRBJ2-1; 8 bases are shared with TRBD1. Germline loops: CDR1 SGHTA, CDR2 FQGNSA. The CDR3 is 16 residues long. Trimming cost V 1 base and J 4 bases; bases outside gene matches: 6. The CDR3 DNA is TGTGCCAGCAGCTTAGTAGGGACAGGCTTATACAATGAGCAGTTCTTC. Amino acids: CASSLVGTGLYNEQFF.

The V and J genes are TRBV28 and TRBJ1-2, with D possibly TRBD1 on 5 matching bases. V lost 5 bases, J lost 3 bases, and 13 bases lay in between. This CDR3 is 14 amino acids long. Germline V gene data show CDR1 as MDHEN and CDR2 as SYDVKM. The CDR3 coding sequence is TGTGCCAGCAGTCGGGACTCCCCTTACTATGGCTACACCTTC. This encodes CASSRDSPYYGYTF.

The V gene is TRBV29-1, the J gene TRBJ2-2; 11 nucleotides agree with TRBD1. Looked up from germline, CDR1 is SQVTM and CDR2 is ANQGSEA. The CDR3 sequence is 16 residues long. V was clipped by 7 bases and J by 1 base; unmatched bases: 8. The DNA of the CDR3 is TGCAGCGCGGTTCTGGGACAGGGGGAGAACACCGGGGAGCTGTTTTTT. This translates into CSAVLGQGENTGELFF.

The CDR3 is CSASGRGSNTEAFF. The DNA of the CDR3 is TGCAGTGCTAGTGGGCGAGGGTCCAACACTGAAGCTTTCTTT. The chain recombines TRBV20-1 with TRBJ1-1, with D hard to call. V was cut by 3 bases and J by 2 bases, with 13 bases left in between. The CDR3 consists of 14 residues. The germline V gene has CDR1 DFQATT and CDR2 SNEGSKA (reference sequence).

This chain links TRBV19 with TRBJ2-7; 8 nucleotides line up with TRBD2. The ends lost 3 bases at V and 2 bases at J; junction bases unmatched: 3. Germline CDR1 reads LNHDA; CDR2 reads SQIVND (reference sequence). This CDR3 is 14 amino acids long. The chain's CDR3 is CASSMSGGPYEQYF. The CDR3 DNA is TGTGCCAGTAGTATGAGCGGGGGCCCCTACGAGCAGTACTTC. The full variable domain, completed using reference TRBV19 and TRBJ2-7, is DGGITQSPKYLFRKEGQNVTLSCEQNLNHDAMYWYRQDPGQGLRLIYYSQIVNDFQKGDIAEGYSVSREKKESFPLTVTSAQKNPTAFYLCASSMSGGPYEQYFGPGTRLTVT.

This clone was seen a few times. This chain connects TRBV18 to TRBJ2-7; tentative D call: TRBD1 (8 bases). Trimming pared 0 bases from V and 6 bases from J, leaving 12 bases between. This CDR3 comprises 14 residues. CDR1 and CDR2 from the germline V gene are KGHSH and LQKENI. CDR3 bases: TGTGCCAGCTCACCACCGTACAGGGGGGGCGAGCAGTACTTC. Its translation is CASSPPYRGGEQYF.

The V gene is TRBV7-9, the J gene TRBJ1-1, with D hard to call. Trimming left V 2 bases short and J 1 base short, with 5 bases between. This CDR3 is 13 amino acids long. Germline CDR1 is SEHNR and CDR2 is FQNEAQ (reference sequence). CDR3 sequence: CASSLRGNTEAFF. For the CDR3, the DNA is TGTGCCAGCAGCTTACGGGGGAACACTGAAGCTTTCTTT.

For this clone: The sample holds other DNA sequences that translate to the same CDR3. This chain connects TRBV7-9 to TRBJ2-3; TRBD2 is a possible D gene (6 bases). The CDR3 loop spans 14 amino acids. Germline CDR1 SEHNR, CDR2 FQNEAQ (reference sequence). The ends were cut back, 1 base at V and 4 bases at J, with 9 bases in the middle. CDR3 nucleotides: TGTGCCAGCAGCTTAGTCGGGGGAGCAGATACGCAGTATTTT. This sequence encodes CASSLVGGADTQYF.

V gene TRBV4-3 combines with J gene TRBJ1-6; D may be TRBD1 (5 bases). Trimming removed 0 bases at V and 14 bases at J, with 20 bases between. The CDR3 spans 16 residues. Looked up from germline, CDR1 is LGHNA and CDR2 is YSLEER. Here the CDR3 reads CASSQDFSGSESTLHF. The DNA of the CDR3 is TGCGCCAGCAGCCAAGATTTTTCAGGGTCTGAGTCGACCCTCCACTTT.

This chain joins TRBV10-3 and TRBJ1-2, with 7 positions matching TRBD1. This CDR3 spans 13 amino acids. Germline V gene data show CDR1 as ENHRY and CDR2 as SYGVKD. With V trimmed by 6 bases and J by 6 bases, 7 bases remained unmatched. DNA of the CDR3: TGTGCCATCAGCCTAGACAGGGTTAATGGCTACACCTTC. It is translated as CAISLDRVNGYTF.

CDR3: CASSQTPTGTGELFF. CDR3 DNA sequence: TGCGCCAGCAGCCAGACACCTACGGGGACCGGGGAGCTGTTTTTT. The gene calls are TRBV5-1 and TRBJ2-2; D is possibly TRBD2 (5 bases). Germline V lookup: CDR1 SGHRS, CDR2 YFSETQ. Trimming stripped 4 bases from V and 5 bases from J, with 15 bases between. CDR3 size: 15 residues.

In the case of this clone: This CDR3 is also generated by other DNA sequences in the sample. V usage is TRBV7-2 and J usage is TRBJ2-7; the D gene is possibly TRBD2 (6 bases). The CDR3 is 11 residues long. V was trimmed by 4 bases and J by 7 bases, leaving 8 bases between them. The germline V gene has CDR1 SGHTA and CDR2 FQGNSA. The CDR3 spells CASSYGGEQYF. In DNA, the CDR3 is TGTGCCAGCAGCTATGGAGGGGAGCAGTACTTC.

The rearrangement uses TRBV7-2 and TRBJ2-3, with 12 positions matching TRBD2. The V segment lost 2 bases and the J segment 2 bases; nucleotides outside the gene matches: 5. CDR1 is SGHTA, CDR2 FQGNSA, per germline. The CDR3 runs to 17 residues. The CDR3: CASSLLLAGGHTDTQYF. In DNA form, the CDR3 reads TGTGCCAGCAGCTTATTACTAGCGGGAGGTCACACAGATACGCAGTATTTT.

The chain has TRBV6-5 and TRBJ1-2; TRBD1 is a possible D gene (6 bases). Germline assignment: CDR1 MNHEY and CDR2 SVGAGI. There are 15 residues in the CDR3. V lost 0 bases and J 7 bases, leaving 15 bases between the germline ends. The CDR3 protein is CASSYSPTGASGYTF. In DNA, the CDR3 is TGTGCCAGCAGTTACTCCCCGACAGGTGCTAGTGGCTACACCTTC.

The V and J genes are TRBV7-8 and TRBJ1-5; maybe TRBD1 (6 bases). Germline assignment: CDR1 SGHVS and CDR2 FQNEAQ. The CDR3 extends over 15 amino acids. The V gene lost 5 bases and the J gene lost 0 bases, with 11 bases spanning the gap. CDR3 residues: CASSLRGASNQPQHF. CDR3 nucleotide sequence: TGTGCCAGCAGCCTACGGGGGGCTAGCAATCAGCCCCAGCATTTT.